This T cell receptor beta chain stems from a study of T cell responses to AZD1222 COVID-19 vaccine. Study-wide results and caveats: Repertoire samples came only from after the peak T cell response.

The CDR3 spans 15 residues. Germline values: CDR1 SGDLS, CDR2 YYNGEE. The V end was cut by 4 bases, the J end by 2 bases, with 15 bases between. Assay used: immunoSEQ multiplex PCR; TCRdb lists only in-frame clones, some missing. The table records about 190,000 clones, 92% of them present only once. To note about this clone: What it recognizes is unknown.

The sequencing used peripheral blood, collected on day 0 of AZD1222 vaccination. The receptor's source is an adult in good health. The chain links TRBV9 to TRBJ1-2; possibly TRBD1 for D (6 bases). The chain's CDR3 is CASSPRGTRNYGYTF. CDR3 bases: TGTGCCAGCAGCCCCCGGGGGACACGGAACTATGGCTACACCTTC. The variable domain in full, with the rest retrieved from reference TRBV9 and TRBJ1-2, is DSGVTQTPKHLITATGQRVTLRCSPRSGDLSVYWYQQSLDQGLQFLIQYYNGEERAKGNILERFSAQQFPDLHSELNLSSLELGDSALYFCASSPRGTRNYGYTFGSGTRLTVV.